Here is one T cell receptor (beta chain) with its context. The source of the sample is a study of Ad26.COV2.S vaccination and SARS-CoV-2 variants. Some clones are missing from TCRdb's copy, which holds only in-frame ones; the method was immunoSEQ multiplex PCR. The sample lists 350,000 to 450,000 clones, 92% occurring once. The treatment was: some 20 received Ad26.COV2.S at low or high dose, single or two shots; about 5 received placebo; per-sample allocation not given. All samples were drawn on day 63, counting from the first vaccine or placebo injection. The CDR3 totals 16 residues. V lost 4 bases, J lost 0 bases, and 13 bases lay in between. Germline loops: CDR1 LGHDT, CDR2 YNNKEL (reference sequence).

The V gene is TRBV3-1 (or the pseudogene TRBV3-2), the J gene TRBJ2-1; D gene ambiguous. Sequencing used peripheral blood, obtained in a trial of Ad26.COV2.S vaccine versus placebo. This sequence originates from a person between 18 and 65 years old who received the Ad26.COV2.S COVID-19 vaccine or a placebo. CDR3 sequence reads: CASSPRRQNSYNEQFF. The CDR3 coding sequence is TGTGCCAGCAGCCCCCGGCGCCAGAACTCCTACAATGAGCAGTTCTTC.